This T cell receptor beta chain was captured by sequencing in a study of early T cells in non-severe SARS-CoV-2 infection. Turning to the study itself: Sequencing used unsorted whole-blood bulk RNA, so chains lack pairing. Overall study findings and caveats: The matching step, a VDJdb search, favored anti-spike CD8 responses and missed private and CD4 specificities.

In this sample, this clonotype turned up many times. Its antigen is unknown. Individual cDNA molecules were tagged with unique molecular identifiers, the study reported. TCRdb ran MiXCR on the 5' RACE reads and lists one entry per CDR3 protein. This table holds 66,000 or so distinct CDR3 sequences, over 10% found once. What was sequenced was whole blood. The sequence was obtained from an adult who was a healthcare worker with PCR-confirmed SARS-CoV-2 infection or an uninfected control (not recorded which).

The chain's CDR3 is CSVSGRLHTDTQYF. CDR3 DNA sequence: TGCAGCGTTAGCGGGAGACTGCACACAGATACGCAGTATTTT. The J gene is TRBJ2-3, the V gene TRBV29-1, with TRBD2 identical over 8 bases. The germline gives CDR1 SQVTM, CDR2 ANQGSEA. V gave up 5 bases and J gave up 2 bases; unmatched junction bases: 6. There are 14 residues in the CDR3.